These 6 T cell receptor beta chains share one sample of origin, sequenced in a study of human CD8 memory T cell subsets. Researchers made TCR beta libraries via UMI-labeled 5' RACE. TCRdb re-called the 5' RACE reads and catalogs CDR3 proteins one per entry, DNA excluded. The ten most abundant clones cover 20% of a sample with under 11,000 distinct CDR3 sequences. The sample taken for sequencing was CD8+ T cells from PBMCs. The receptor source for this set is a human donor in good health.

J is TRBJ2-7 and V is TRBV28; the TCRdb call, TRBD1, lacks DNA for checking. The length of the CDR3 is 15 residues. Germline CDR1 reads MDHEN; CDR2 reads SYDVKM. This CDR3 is CASSARGGPGYEQYF.

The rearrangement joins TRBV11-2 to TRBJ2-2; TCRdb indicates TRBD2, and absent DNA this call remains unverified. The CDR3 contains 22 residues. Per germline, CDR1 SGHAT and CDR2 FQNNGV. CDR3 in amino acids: CASSPENSLAGALRPNTGELFF. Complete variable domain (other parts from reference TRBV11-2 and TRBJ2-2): EAGVAQSPRYKIIEKRQSVAFWCNPISGHATLYWYQQILGQGPKLLIQFQNNGVVDDSQLPKDRFSAERLKGVDSTLKIQPAKLEDSAVYLCASSPENSLAGALRPNTGELFFGEGSRLTVL.

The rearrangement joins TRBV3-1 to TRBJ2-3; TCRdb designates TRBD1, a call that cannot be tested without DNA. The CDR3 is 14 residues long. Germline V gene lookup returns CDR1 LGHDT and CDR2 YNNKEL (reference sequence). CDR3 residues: CASSPPLNTDTQYF.

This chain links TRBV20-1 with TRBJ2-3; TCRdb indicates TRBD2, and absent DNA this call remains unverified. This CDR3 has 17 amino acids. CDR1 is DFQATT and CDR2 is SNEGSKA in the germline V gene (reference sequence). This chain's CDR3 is CSASGVSGVSSTDTQYF.

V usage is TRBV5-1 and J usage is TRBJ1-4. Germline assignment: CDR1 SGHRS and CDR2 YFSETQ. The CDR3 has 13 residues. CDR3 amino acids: CASSLAGNEKLFF. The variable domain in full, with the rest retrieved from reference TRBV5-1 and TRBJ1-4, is KAGVTQTPRYLIKTRGQQVTLSCSPISGHRSVSWYQQTPGQGLQFLFEYFSETQRNKGNFPGRFSGRQFSNSRSEMNVSTLELGDSALYLCASSLAGNEKLFFGSGTQLSVL.

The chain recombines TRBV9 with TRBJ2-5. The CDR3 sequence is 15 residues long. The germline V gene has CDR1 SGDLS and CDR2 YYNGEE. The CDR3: CASSADIGSQETQYF. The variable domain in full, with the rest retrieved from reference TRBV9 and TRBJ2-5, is DSGVTQTPKHLITATGQRVTLRCSPRSGDLSVYWYQQSLDQGLQFLIQYYNGEERAKGNILERFSAQQFPDLHSELNLSSLELGDSALYFCASSADIGSQETQYFGPGTRLLVL.